This note documents a single T cell receptor beta chain sequence. The sample belongs to a study of blood T cell repertoires in COVID-19. As for the study in general: Researchers got acute and convalescent COVID-19 samples from the United States, Italy and Spain. Sources were T cells, B-cell-depleted T cells, or PBMCs; the material itself was cDNA or gDNA.

This table comes from immunoSEQ multiplex PCR, and its TCRdb copy is limited to in-frame clones, with some not included. The table includes some 200,000 clones, around four fifths detected once. Patients in Seattle were enrolled during active infection, then followed longitudinally. CDR1 is LNHDA, CDR2 SQIVND, per germline (reference sequence). With 5 bases clipped from V and 7 bases from J, the junction kept 6 bases outside the gene matches. This CDR3 spans 13 amino acids. The sample consisted of peripheral blood. J is TRBJ1-1 and V is TRBV19, with 8 positions matching TRBD1. This receptor was taken from a man in his fifties or sixties with COVID-19, enrolled during active disease. CDR3 protein: CASSLIGTGEAFF. CDR3 bases: TGTGCCAGTAGTTTAATCGGGACAGGTGAAGCTTTCTTT.